The rows below give T cell receptor beta chains drawn from one sample of a study of T cells in Graves' hyperthyroidism and ophthalmopathy. A single record per CDR3 protein comes from TCRdb applying MiXCR to the multiplex PCR reads. Altogether 550,000 to 850,000 distinct CDR3 sequences are present, around 20% being singletons, with the ten largest covering 16%. Sequenced sample: blood. The source of these receptors is a woman aged 45-65 years with Graves' hyperthyroidism that later progressed to Graves' ophthalmopathy. Both conserved end residues are part of each CDR3. A D gene is named only where the DNA matches it firmly. Rows give clone size only sometimes, using once, few, many, or a class for an expanded clone.

clone_size: few; j_call: TRBJ1-6; v_call: TRBV15; d_call: .; cdr3_nt: TGTGCCACCAGAGGGGGGCTTAGCTCCTATAATTCACCCCTCCACTTT; cdr3_aa: CATRGGLSSYNSPLHF
clone_size: many; j_call: TRBJ2-4; v_call: TRBV3-1; d_call: TRBD2; cdr3_nt: TGTGCCAGCAGCGGGGGACTAGCGCTCGACATTCAGTACTTC; cdr3_aa: CASSGGLALDIQYF
clone_size: .; j_call: TRBJ1-1; v_call: TRBV10-2; d_call: .; cdr3_nt: TGCGCCAGCAGTCAGGGGAACTTCCCTGAAGCTTTCTTT; cdr3_aa: CASSQGNFPEAFF
clone_size: many; j_call: TRBJ2-1; v_call: TRBV6-1; d_call: .; cdr3_nt: TGTGCCAGCAGACGGGACAACTACAATGAGCAGTTCTTC; cdr3_aa: CASRRDNYNEQFF
clone_size: few; j_call: TRBJ2-7; v_call: TRBV10-3; d_call: .; cdr3_nt: TGTGCCATCAGTGAGAGTCAGGGGAGGAGCTCCTACGAGCAGTACTTC; cdr3_aa: CAISESQGRSSYEQYF
clone_size: few; j_call: TRBJ2-1; v_call: TRBV19; d_call: .; cdr3_nt: TGTGCCAGTAGTATAATGGGGGGCATCGATGAGCAGTTCTTC; cdr3_aa: CASSIMGGIDEQFF
clone_size: many; j_call: TRBJ2-1; v_call: TRBV20-1; d_call: TRBD2; cdr3_nt: TGCAGTGCCCGCCGGGGGAGCGGGGGCTACAATGAGCAGTTCTTC; cdr3_aa: CSARRGSGGYNEQFF
clone_size: .; j_call: TRBJ1-5; v_call: TRBV18; d_call: .; cdr3_nt: TGTGCCAGCTCACGGACCAGGGGAAATCAGCCCCAGCATTTT; cdr3_aa: CASSRTRGNQPQHF
clone_size: once; j_call: TRBJ1-2; v_call: TRBV5-1; d_call: .; cdr3_nt: TGCGCCAGCACCTCAAGGGGCGGCTTCGCTAACTATGGCTACACCTTC; cdr3_aa: CASTSRGGFANYGYTF
clone_size: .; j_call: TRBJ2-3; v_call: TRBV20-1; d_call: TRBD2; cdr3_nt: TGCAGTGCTAGACCCGCGGTTAGCGGGGGTACAGATACGCAGTATTTT; cdr3_aa: CSARPAVSGGTDTQYF
clone_size: many; j_call: TRBJ1-1; v_call: TRBV18; d_call: TRBD1; cdr3_nt: TGTGCCAGCTCACCACCGGGACAGTACACTGAAGCTTTCTTT; cdr3_aa: CASSPPGQYTEAFF
clone_size: many; j_call: TRBJ2-5; v_call: TRBV2; d_call: .; cdr3_nt: TGTGCCAGCAGTGAATTGAGGGGGGGGACCAAGATGACCCAGTACTTC; cdr3_aa: CASSELRGGTKMTQYF
clone_size: .; j_call: TRBJ2-5; v_call: TRBV20-1; d_call: .; cdr3_nt: TGCAGTGCTAGTATAGGGCAAGAGACCCAGTACTTC; cdr3_aa: CSASIGQETQYF
clone_size: many; j_call: TRBJ1-6; v_call: TRBV12-3/TRBV12-4; d_call: .; cdr3_nt: TGTGCCAGCAGTTTGGTGAAGGGTGGATCACCCCTCCACTTT; cdr3_aa: CASSLVKGGSPLHF
clone_size: .; j_call: TRBJ2-1; v_call: TRBV20-1; d_call: TRBD2; cdr3_nt: TGCAGTGCTAGCTCACTAGCGGGGGGTGACAATGAGCAGTTCTTC; cdr3_aa: CSASSLAGGDNEQFF
clone_size: many; j_call: TRBJ2-5; v_call: TRBV12-3/TRBV12-4; d_call: .; cdr3_nt: TGTGCCAGCAGGACTACAGGGGAGACCCAGTACTTC; cdr3_aa: CASRTTGETQYF
clone_size: .; j_call: TRBJ1-1; v_call: TRBV6-5; d_call: .; cdr3_nt: TGTGCCAGCAGTTTCTCCGACATCATGAACACTGAAGCTTTCTTT; cdr3_aa: CASSFSDIMNTEAFF
clone_size: .; j_call: TRBJ1-5; v_call: TRBV7-8; d_call: .; cdr3_nt: TGTGCCAGCAGCTTAGACGAGCGGGGGGGCCCAGGCACAGATACGCAGCATTTT; cdr3_aa: CASSLDERGGPGTDTQHF
clone_size: many; j_call: TRBJ2-2; v_call: TRBV12-3/TRBV12-4; d_call: TRBD1; cdr3_nt: TGTGCCAGCAGTTCAGACAGGGACACCGGGGAGCTGTTTTTT; cdr3_aa: CASSSDRDTGELFF
clone_size: .; j_call: TRBJ2-7; v_call: TRBV5-1; d_call: TRBD1; cdr3_nt: TGCGCCAGCAGCCAGGGGGATAGTGGGACAGGGGAAGGAACCTACGAGCAGTACTTC; cdr3_aa: CASSQGDSGTGEGTYEQYF
clone_size: many; j_call: TRBJ1-2; v_call: TRBV30; d_call: TRBD1; cdr3_nt: TGTGCCTGGAGTGTTGACAGGGGGCTGGGGTATGGCTACACCTTC; cdr3_aa: CAWSVDRGLGYGYTF
clone_size: .; j_call: TRBJ1-2; v_call: TRBV5-1; d_call: .; cdr3_nt: TGCGCCAGCAGCTGGGATACGGTGGATGGCTACACCTTC; cdr3_aa: CASSWDTVDGYTF
clone_size: many; j_call: TRBJ2-2; v_call: TRBV2; d_call: .; cdr3_nt: TGTGCCAGCAGAGTCTGGGGGGCGAAGAACACCGGGGAGCTGTTTTTT; cdr3_aa: CASRVWGAKNTGELFF
clone_size: once; j_call: TRBJ2-2; v_call: TRBV2; d_call: .; cdr3_nt: TGTGCCAGCCCGGACAGCGCGGACACCGGGGAGCTGTTTTTT; cdr3_aa: CASPDSADTGELFF
clone_size: .; j_call: TRBJ2-3; v_call: TRBV19; d_call: TRBD2; cdr3_nt: TGTGCCAGTAGTTCTCAGCGGGGGGGCCGTCCCATCACAGATACGCAGTATTTT; cdr3_aa: CASSSQRGGRPITDTQYF
clone_size: .; j_call: TRBJ2-4; v_call: TRBV7-9; d_call: TRBD1; cdr3_nt: TGTGCCAGCAGCACAGGGGGACTCAAAAACATTCAGTACTTC; cdr3_aa: CASSTGGLKNIQYF
clone_size: many; j_call: TRBJ1-1; v_call: TRBV6-1; d_call: .; cdr3_nt: TGTGCCAGCAGTTACGGGGTTAAGGGGCTAACTGAAGCTTTCTTT; cdr3_aa: CASSYGVKGLTEAFF
clone_size: few; j_call: TRBJ1-4; v_call: TRBV30; d_call: .; cdr3_nt: TGTGCCTGGAGTGTCTCCCCACAGCCAACTAATGAAAAACTGTTTTTT; cdr3_aa: CAWSVSPQPTNEKLFF
clone_size: many; j_call: TRBJ2-3; v_call: TRBV20-1; d_call: TRBD2; cdr3_nt: TGCAGTGCTACACCTAGCGGGGGGCGAGGGACGCAGTATTTT; cdr3_aa: CSATPSGGRGTQYF
clone_size: few; j_call: TRBJ2-2; v_call: TRBV6-1; d_call: .; cdr3_nt: TGTGCCAGCAAAGGGTACACCGGGGAGCTGTTTTTT; cdr3_aa: CASKGYTGELFF
clone_size: .; j_call: TRBJ1-1; v_call: TRBV14; d_call: .; cdr3_nt: TGTGCCAGCAGCCAGGGGGTAAGAGATGCGAACACTGAAGCTTTCTTT; cdr3_aa: CASSQGVRDANTEAFF
clone_size: .; j_call: TRBJ1-1; v_call: TRBV4-1; d_call: .; cdr3_nt: TGCGCCAGCAGCCAAGACCTGGAGGGTTTATCTGCTTTCTTT; cdr3_aa: CASSQDLEGLSAFF
clone_size: .; j_call: TRBJ2-2; v_call: TRBV3-1; d_call: .; cdr3_nt: TGTGCCAGCAGCCAAAGGACGGCAGGTTGGCCGAACACCGGGGAGCTGTTTTTT; cdr3_aa: CASSQRTAGWPNTGELFF
clone_size: .; j_call: TRBJ2-3; v_call: TRBV29-1; d_call: .; cdr3_nt: TGCAGCGTCCTAATGGGGCGGACTTCCACAGATACGCAGTATTTT; cdr3_aa: CSVLMGRTSTDTQYF
clone_size: .; j_call: TRBJ1-4; v_call: TRBV5-4; d_call: .; cdr3_nt: TGTGCCAGCAGCTTGAACAGGGATGGTAGTGAAAAACTGTTTTTT; cdr3_aa: CASSLNRDGSEKLFF
clone_size: .; j_call: TRBJ1-6; v_call: TRBV9; d_call: .; cdr3_nt: TGTGCCAGCAGCGTAGGGACGAATCCAGGGAATTCACCCCTCCACTTT; cdr3_aa: CASSVGTNPGNSPLHF
clone_size: few; j_call: TRBJ1-5; v_call: TRBV27; d_call: TRBD1; cdr3_nt: TGTGCCACCAGTGAAGGGACAGGGGATCAGCCCCAGCATTTT; cdr3_aa: CATSEGTGDQPQHF
clone_size: .; j_call: TRBJ1-2; v_call: TRBV29-1; d_call: .; cdr3_nt: TGCAGCGTTGAAGATTACCGGCTCTCGGGCTACACCTTC; cdr3_aa: CSVEDYRLSGYTF
clone_size: .; j_call: TRBJ1-2; v_call: TRBV9; d_call: .; cdr3_nt: TGTGCCAGCAGCGTAGAGTTGCGAGCAGGGACCGACTATGGCTACACCTTC; cdr3_aa: CASSVELRAGTDYGYTF
clone_size: .; j_call: TRBJ1-2; v_call: TRBV19; d_call: .; cdr3_nt: TGTGCCAGTAGTATAGCTTCCGGCACCTATGGCTACACCTTC; cdr3_aa: CASSIASGTYGYTF
clone_size: many; j_call: TRBJ1-2; v_call: TRBV11-2; d_call: .; cdr3_nt: TGTGCCAGCAGCCAACAGAGGGGTGTCTATGGCTACACCTTC; cdr3_aa: CASSQQRGVYGYTF
clone_size: .; j_call: TRBJ2-2; v_call: TRBV10-3; d_call: TRBD2; cdr3_nt: TGTGCCCTCCGCAGCGGGGCGAACACCGGGGAGCCGTTTTTT; cdr3_aa: CALRSGANTGEPFF